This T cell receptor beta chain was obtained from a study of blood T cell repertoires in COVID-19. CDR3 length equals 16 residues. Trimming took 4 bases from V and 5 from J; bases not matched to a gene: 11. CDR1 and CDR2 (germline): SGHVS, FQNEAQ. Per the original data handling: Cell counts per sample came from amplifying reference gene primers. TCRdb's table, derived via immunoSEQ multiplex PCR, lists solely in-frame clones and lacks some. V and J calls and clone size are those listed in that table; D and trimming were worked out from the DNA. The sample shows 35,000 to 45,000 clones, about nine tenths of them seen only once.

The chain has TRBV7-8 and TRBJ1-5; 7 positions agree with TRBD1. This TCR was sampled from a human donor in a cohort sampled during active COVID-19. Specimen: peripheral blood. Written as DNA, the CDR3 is TGTGCCAGCAGCTCCCTTGACAGGGTAGGGTATCAGCCCCAGCATTTT. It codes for CASSSLDRVGYQPQHF.